Below are 12 T cell receptor beta chains sequenced from a single sample in a study of T cell changes during pregnancy in multiple sclerosis (dated by TCRdb to about 2019). Libraries were constructed by the immunoSEQ multiplex PCR assay. Sourced from immuneACCESS, this table was stored by TCRdb with only in-frame sequences that have V and J called. A share of the clones is absent; for the studies checked, an unresolved V gene accounts for under half, and the remainder has no known explanation. The sample table holds about 44,000 clones, of which 85% to 90% were seen once. The top ten constitute roughly 0.58% of the sample. Sequencing was performed on CD4+ T cells from peripheral blood mononuclear cells, taken in the first trimester of pregnancy. These TCRs come from a female donor with multiple sclerosis, enrolled in a pregnancy study.

The chain has TRBV6-6 and TRBJ1-1; D remains ambiguous. Germline V lookup: CDR1 MNHNY, CDR2 SVGAGI (reference sequence). V shed 6 bases and J shed 8 bases, with 10 bases lying between them. This CDR3 region has 11 residues. In DNA form, the CDR3 reads TGTGCCAGCAGCCAATACTCGGAAGCTTTCTTT. This sequence encodes CASSQYSEAFF.

The chain combines TRBV19 with TRBJ1-5, with 8 bases that match TRBD1. Trimming at V came to 6 bases and at J to 6 bases, leaving 10 bases not matched to a gene. The CDR3 spans 15 residues. Germline CDR1 and CDR2: LNHDA and SQIVND (reference sequence). The CDR3 DNA sequence: TGTGCCAGTAGCCTTCCAGGGGGCACGGGTCAGCCCCAGCATTTT. Its protein product is CASSLPGGTGQPQHF.

The V gene is TRBV19, the J gene TRBJ1-1; D unclear. The CDR3 runs 13 residues. Germline V gene sequence: CDR1 LNHDA, CDR2 SQIVND (reference sequence). V lost 4 bases and J 4 bases, leaving 10 bases between the germline ends. The CDR3 nucleotides read TGTGCCAGTAGTACGCAGGTCCTCACTGAAGCTTTCTTT. Its protein product is CASSTQVLTEAFF.

The rearrangement joins TRBV6-1 to TRBJ2-7; TRBD2 is a possible D gene (7 bases). V was cut by 8 bases and J by 4 bases, with 18 bases left in between. CDR1 is MNHNS, CDR2 SASEGT, per germline. CDR3 length equals 14 residues. The CDR3: CASVRRGPVYEQYF. In nucleotides, the CDR3 is TGTGCCAGCGTCAGGCGGGGGCCCGTGTACGAGCAGTACTTC.

V is TRBV5-6 and J is TRBJ1-2; a possible D gene is TRBD1 (5 bases). CDR3 length: 15 residues. The V gene lost 3 bases and the J gene lost 8 bases, with 20 bases spanning the gap. From germline, CDR1 is SGHDT and CDR2 YYEEEE. The CDR3 protein is CASSSFREGGVGYTF. The DNA of the CDR3 is TGTGCCAGCAGCTCCTTCAGGGAAGGAGGGGTCGGCTACACCTTC.

The chain combines TRBV7-2 with TRBJ1-2; 8 nucleotides align to TRBD1. This CDR3 region has 15 residues. Losses at the gene ends were 5 bases for V and 2 bases for J; bases not matched to a gene: 7. Germline loops: CDR1 SGHTA, CDR2 FQGNSA. CDR3 DNA: TGTGCCAGCAGCGGGCGACAGGGGTTCAACTATGGCTACACCTTC. Protein: CASSGRQGFNYGYTF.

This clone was counted a single time. J is TRBJ2-6 and V is TRBV27; D unresolved. Germline CDR1 reads MNHEY; CDR2 reads SMNVEV (reference sequence). CDR3 length: 14 amino acids. Trimming stripped 3 bases from V and 7 bases from J, with 10 bases between. This chain's CDR3 is CASSFVLGANVLTF. The CDR3 DNA follows: TGTGCCAGCAGTTTCGTTCTAGGAGCCAACGTCCTGACTTTC. Complete variable domain (other parts from reference TRBV27 and TRBJ2-6): EAQVTQNPRYLITVTGKKLTVTCSQNMNHEYMSWYRQDPGLGLRQIYYSMNVEVTDKGDVPEGYKVSRKEKRNFPLILESPSPNQTSLYFCASSFVLGANVLTFGAGSRLTVL.

The rearrangement joins TRBV12-5 to TRBJ2-1, with a possible D match to TRBD2 (6 bases). The CDR3 extends over 15 amino acids. With 6 bases removed from V and 6 bases from J, the gap between germline ends came to 18 bases. CDR1 and CDR2 from the germline V gene are LGHNT and FRNRAP. The CDR3 loop reads CASGPGTGVVNEQFF. In DNA form, the CDR3 reads TGTGCTAGTGGACCCGGGACGGGAGTTGTCAATGAGCAGTTCTTC.

This clone has just one count. V and J are TRBV6-1 and TRBJ1-3; D not resolved. CDR1 is MNHNS, CDR2 SASEGT, per germline. Trimming took off 8 bases at V and 4 bases at J, with 12 bases between the two ends. The CDR3 is 13 residues long. CDR3 amino acids: CASSAERGNTIYF. The CDR3 nucleotides read TGTGCCAGCTCAGCGGAGAGGGGAAACACCATATATTTT.

The chain has TRBV5-1 and TRBJ2-7; 7 nucleotides align to TRBD1. The CDR3 contains 15 residues. With V trimmed by 7 bases and J by 4 bases, 14 bases remained unmatched. Germline V gene lookup returns CDR1 SGHRS and CDR2 YFSETQ. CDR3 in DNA: TGCGCCAGCGGCGAACAGGGGCCGCACGGGTACGAGCAGTACTTC. It is translated as CASGEQGPHGYEQYF.

The chain combines TRBV6-5 with TRBJ2-3; TRBD2 matches at 7 bases. This CDR3 spans 14 amino acids. CDR1 MNHEY and CDR2 SVGAGI come from the germline V gene. Unmatched junction bases numbered 5, after V lost 6 bases and J lost 2 bases. The CDR3: CASSKAGFTDTQYF. CDR3 nucleotides: TGTGCCAGCAGCAAAGCGGGGTTCACAGATACGCAGTATTTT.

This chain links TRBV6-6 with TRBJ1-5; D remains unclear. The germline gives CDR1 MNHNY, CDR2 SVGAGI (reference sequence). The CDR3 loop spans 14 amino acids. Between the trimmed V and J ends, which lost 6 bases and 7 bases, there was a span of 16 bases. The CDR3 DNA follows: TGTGCCAGCAGCCCGGAGGCTGGCAGGCAGCCCCAGCATTTT. Encoded protein: CASSPEAGRQPQHF.